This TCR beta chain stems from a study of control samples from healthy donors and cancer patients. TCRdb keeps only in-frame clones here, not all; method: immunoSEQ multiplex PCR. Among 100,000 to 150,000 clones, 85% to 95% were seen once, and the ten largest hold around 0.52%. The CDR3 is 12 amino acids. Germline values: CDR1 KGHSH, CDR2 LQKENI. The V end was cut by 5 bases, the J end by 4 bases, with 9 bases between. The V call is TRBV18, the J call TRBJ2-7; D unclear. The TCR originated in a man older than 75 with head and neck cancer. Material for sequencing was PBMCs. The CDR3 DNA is TGTGCCAGCTCAGTAGCCGATTACGAGCAGTACTTC. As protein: CASSVADYEQYF.